A selection of T cell receptor beta chains follows, all from one sample in a study of T-cell memory formation after mild COVID-19. One entry per CDR3 protein, called by TCRdb with MiXCR from the 5' RACE reads. The sample lists around 200,000 distinct CDR3 sequences; about a fifth were seen once. Sequencing was performed on PBMCs or a T cell subset sorted from them (not recorded which). Receptor source: an adult woman who had mild COVID-19 (a few samples of this study predate the infection). Cell type and time point are not known. Each CDR3 is given with its conserved first and last residue. Each record gives: V gene, J gene, clone size, D gene, CDR3 protein, CDR3 DNA. D genes are given only for firm matches. Clone size is shown for a subset of rows, as once, few, many or a class of expanded clone.

v_call: TRBV27; j_call: TRBJ1-2; clone_size: few; d_call: .; cdr3_aa: CASSSGGGYGYTF; cdr3_nt: TGTGCCAGCAGTTCGGGGGGCGGCTATGGCTACACCTTC
v_call: TRBV6-1; j_call: TRBJ1-1; clone_size: .; d_call: TRBD1; cdr3_aa: CASSGQTGVLTEAFF; cdr3_nt: TGTGCCAGCAGTGGGCAGACAGGGGTGTTAACTGAAGCTTTCTTT
v_call: TRBV11-3; j_call: TRBJ2-1; clone_size: few; d_call: TRBD2; cdr3_aa: CASSLVTSGYNEQFF; cdr3_nt: TGTGCCAGCAGCTTAGTGACTAGCGGGTATAATGAGCAGTTCTTC
v_call: TRBV29-1; j_call: TRBJ2-7; clone_size: few; d_call: .; cdr3_aa: CSALADSSYEQYF; cdr3_nt: TGCAGCGCCCTAGCCGACAGCTCCTACGAGCAGTACTTC
v_call: TRBV10-3; j_call: TRBJ2-2; clone_size: .; d_call: TRBD1; cdr3_aa: CAISEPSTGLNTGELFF; cdr3_nt: TGTGCCATCAGTGAACCATCGACAGGGTTGAACACCGGGGAGCTGTTTTTT
v_call: TRBV7-2; j_call: TRBJ2-3; clone_size: .; d_call: TRBD2; cdr3_aa: CASSLWTSGSTDTQYF; cdr3_nt: TGTGCCAGCAGCTTGTGGACTAGCGGGAGCACAGATACGCAGTATTTT
v_call: TRBV7-9; j_call: TRBJ2-1; clone_size: .; d_call: .; cdr3_aa: CASSSLPGDEQFF; cdr3_nt: TGTGCCAGCAGCTCACTGCCCGGAGATGAGCAGTTCTTC
v_call: TRBV24-1; j_call: TRBJ2-1; clone_size: .; d_call: TRBD2; cdr3_aa: CATSDLSPEGREGRRYEQFF; cdr3_nt: TGTGCCACCAGTGATCTATCCCCAGAGGGGCGGGAGGGCCGTAGGTATGAGCAGTTCTTC
v_call: TRBV6-5; j_call: TRBJ2-5; clone_size: .; d_call: TRBD2; cdr3_aa: CASSSLAGEETQYF; cdr3_nt: TGTGCCAGCAGTAGCCTAGCGGGGGAAGAGACCCAGTACTTC
v_call: TRBV6-5; j_call: TRBJ2-2; clone_size: few; d_call: .; cdr3_aa: CASTLNPPGGELFF; cdr3_nt: TGTGCCAGCACCCTAAATCCCCCCGGCGGGGAGCTGTTTTTT
v_call: TRBV11-2; j_call: TRBJ2-1; clone_size: .; d_call: .; cdr3_aa: CASSPTRSVSNEQFF; cdr3_nt: TGTGCCAGCAGCCCTACTAGATCCGTATCCAATGAGCAGTTCTTC
v_call: TRBV12-3/TRBV12-4; j_call: TRBJ1-1; clone_size: .; d_call: .; cdr3_aa: CASSFDPRDTEAFF; cdr3_nt: TGTGCCAGCAGTTTTGACCCTAGGGACACTGAAGCTTTCTTT
v_call: TRBV7-9; j_call: TRBJ2-6; clone_size: few; d_call: TRBD1; cdr3_aa: CASSTTGARSDSGANVLTF; cdr3_nt: TGTGCCAGCAGCACGACAGGGGCTCGTTCGGACTCTGGGGCCAACGTCCTGACTTTC
v_call: TRBV6-2/TRBV6-3; j_call: TRBJ2-1; clone_size: .; d_call: .; cdr3_aa: CASSYPHNEQFF; cdr3_nt: TGTGCCAGCAGTTATCCCCACAATGAGCAGTTCTTC
v_call: TRBV10-2; j_call: TRBJ2-2; clone_size: few; d_call: .; cdr3_aa: CASRPADSPPWNTGELFF; cdr3_nt: TGCGCCAGCAGACCTGCGGACTCCCCCCCATGGAACACCGGGGAGCTGTTTTTT
v_call: TRBV30; j_call: TRBJ2-7; clone_size: few; d_call: .; cdr3_aa: CAWSWWGAATEQYF; cdr3_nt: TGTGCCTGGAGTTGGTGGGGGGCAGCGACCGAGCAGTACTTC